Following are 24 T cell receptor beta chains from one sample sequenced in a study of breast tumors, draining lymph nodes, adjacent tissues. TCRdb processed the multiplex PCR reads anew with MiXCR; each CDR3 protein has one entry. The sample lists about 66,000 distinct CDR3 sequences, roughly 44% seen once, with more than 7.5% in the top ten. Sequenced sample: breast tumor tissue. These receptors were obtained from a female donor with breast cancer. Some clones in this sample may be carry-over from other donors' samples.

The chain links TRBV25-1 to TRBJ1-5; a weak D match, TRBD1 (5 bases). CDR3 length: 13 amino acids. V was trimmed by 7 bases and J by 5 bases, leaving 12 bases between them. Looked up from germline, CDR1 is MGHDK and CDR2 is SYGVNS. CDR3 nucleotide sequence: TGTGCCAGCAAGTTGGGGGGGGATCAGCCCCAGCATTTT. As protein: CASKLGGDQPQHF.

This clonotype was seen repeatedly, ten times or more. The V call is TRBV19, the J call TRBJ2-3; 10 nucleotides line up with TRBD1. CDR3 length: 15 residues. CDR1 is LNHDA, CDR2 SQIVND, per germline (reference sequence). V lost 4 bases, J lost 4 bases, and 5 bases stayed unmatched. The CDR3 sequence is CASSKGTGAPDTQYF. DNA for the CDR3: TGTGCCAGTAGTAAAGGGACAGGGGCCCCAGATACGCAGTATTTT.

This clonotype has at least ten counts. A much larger clone lies a single base off, so this may be a read error. V and J are TRBV20-1 and TRBJ1-6; D ambiguous. The CDR3 is 15 amino acids. CDR1 and CDR2 (germline): DFQATT, SNEGSKA (reference sequence). Trimming took 6 bases from V and 9 from J, leaving 21 bases between them. CDR3 DNA sequence: TGCAGTGCCCCACAAGGAGTTCCTTTGGCTTCACCCCTCCACTTT. It encodes CSAPQGVPLASPLHF.

Comments on this clonotype: This sequence may be a read error, since a much larger clone differs from it by one base. V is TRBV6-5 and J is TRBJ2-7; weak D call: TRBD2 (7 bases). The CDR3 runs 15 residues. Germline V gene data show CDR1 as MNHEY and CDR2 as SVGAGI. Trimming removed 5 bases at V and 5 bases at J, with 19 bases between. CDR3 DNA sequence: TGTGCCAGCAGTCTTAGGGGGGGGCCTGTCCACGAGCAGTACTTC. Translation: CASSLRGGPVHEQYF.

This sequence joins TRBV7-2 and TRBJ1-4; D is possibly TRBD1 (6 bases). CDR3 length equals 16 residues. V was pared by 5 bases and J by 7 bases, with 20 bases between. Germline V gives CDR1 SGHTA, CDR2 FQGNSA. This chain's CDR3 is CASSIQAGGPSEKLFF. CDR3 in DNA: TGTGCCAGCAGCATACAAGCGGGGGGGCCGAGTGAAAAACTGTTTTTT. Combining the CDR3 with reference TRBV7-2 and TRBJ1-4 gives the whole variable domain GAGVSQSPSNKVTEKGKDVELRCDPISGHTALYWYRQSLGQGLEFLIYFQGNSAPDKSGLPSDRFSAERTGGSVSTLTIQRTQQEDSAVYLCASSIQAGGPSEKLFFGSGTQLSVL.

The chain links TRBV2 to TRBJ1-2; 9 nucleotides match TRBD1. V was pared by 6 bases and J by 6 bases, with 5 bases of the junction left unmatched. Germline assignment: CDR1 SNHLY and CDR2 FYNNEI. The CDR3 totals 13 residues. The CDR3 spells CASRERTGDGYTF. CDR3 DNA: TGTGCCAGCAGGGAAAGGACAGGGGATGGCTACACCTTC. Using reference TRBV2 and TRBJ1-2 for the parts outside the CDR3, the full variable domain is EPEVTQTPSHQVTQMGQEVILRCVPISNHLYFYWYRQILGQKVEFLVSFYNNEISEKSEIFDDQFSVERPDGSNFTLKIRSTKLEDSAMYFCASRERTGDGYTFGSGTRLTVV.

Points on this clonotype: Since no conserved phenylalanine or tryptophan closes the CDR3, a read error is the likely cause. V is TRBV11-3 and J is TRBJ2-5; 7 bases match TRBD2. J gave up 0 bases and V 4 bases, and 8 bases lay outside the gene matches. The CDR3 is 16 residues long. Germline CDR1 reads SGHNT; CDR2 reads YENEEA. The CDR3 spells CASSSYSSGNQETQYL. The CDR3 nucleotides are TGTGCCAGCAGCTCATATTCTAGCGGCAACCAAGAGACCCAGTACCTC.

This clonotype has a count of ten or more. The junction and the germline gene differ at one end; a read error may be behind it. The chain links TRBV6-5 to TRBJ2-7; D unresolved. The germline V gene encodes CDR1 MNHEY and CDR2 SVGAGI. The CDR3 runs to 14 residues. DNA for the CDR3: TGTGCCAGCAGTCACTCGGCGCAGGCCTACGAGCAGTACTTC. It translates to CASSHSAQAYEQYF.

This clonotype was observed many times. At one end, the junction sequence differs from germline, possibly due to a read error. The CDR3 is CASSVGDRDVGEKLFF. CDR3 coding DNA: TGTGCCAGCAGCGTAGGAGACAGGGACGTTGGAGAAAAACTGTTTTTT. The V call is TRBV13, the J call TRBJ1-4; 7 nucleotides match TRBD1. The CDR3 is 16 amino acids. The V gene's germline CDR1 is PRHDT and CDR2 FYEKMQ (reference sequence). The complete variable domain, with remaining parts taken from reference TRBV13 and TRBJ1-4, reads AAGVIQSPRHLIKEKRETATLKCYPIPRHDTVYWYQQGPGQDPQFLISFYEKMQSDKGSIPDRFSAQQFSDYHSELNMSSLELGDSALYFCASSVGDRDVGEKLFFGSGTQLSVL.

The table lists this clonotype with many counts. The chain couples TRBV7-2 to TRBJ2-1, with TRBD1 matching over 7 bases. The CDR3 is 16 amino acids. V lost 5 bases to trimming and J lost 0 bases; unmatched junction nucleotides: 7. The V gene's germline CDR1 is SGHTA and CDR2 FQGNSA. For the CDR3, the DNA is TGTGCCAGCAGCCTCCTTAGACAGGGCTCCTACAATGAGCAGTTCTTC. Residues: CASSLLRQGSYNEQFF.

About this clonotype: One end of the junction is discordant with germline, which a read error may explain. The genes are TRBV7-9 and TRBJ2-3; a weak D match, TRBD2 (5 bases). The CDR3 has 14 amino acids. The germline V gene encodes CDR1 SEHNR and CDR2 FQNEAQ (reference sequence). CDR3 DNA: TGTGCCAGCAGCTCGACGGGGTTAACGGATACGCAGGATTTT. The encoded protein is CASSSTGLTDTQDF.

The genes are TRBV6-1 and TRBJ1-6, with 8 nucleotides matching TRBD1. The CDR3 is 15 residues long. V gave up 3 bases and J gave up 10 bases; unmatched junction bases: 8. In germline, CDR1 is MNHNS, CDR2 SASEGT. The CDR3 coding sequence is TGTGCCAGCAGTGACATGACAGGGGTCGGATCACCCCTCCACTTT. This codes for CASSDMTGVGSPLHF.

This clonotype was recorded many times. The chain employs TRBV19 and TRBJ1-2, with D maybe TRBD1 (6 bases). This CDR3 has 15 residues. V lost 5 bases and J 5 bases, leaving 18 bases between the germline ends. CDR1 and CDR2 from the germline V gene are LNHDA and SQIVND (reference sequence). CDR3 sequence (DNA): TGTGCCAGTAGTTACCCAGGGGCCGTTACTTATGGCTACACCTTC. Translation gives CASSYPGAVTYGYTF.

By share of the sample, this clonotype is medium-sized. The V gene is TRBV27, the J gene TRBJ2-5; 8 bases map to TRBD1. CDR3 length: 14 amino acids. Germline V gene data show CDR1 as MNHEY and CDR2 as SMNVEV (reference sequence). With 6 bases clipped from V and 2 bases from J, the junction kept 5 bases outside the gene matches. The CDR3 sequence is CASSDDRGQETQYF. The CDR3 bases are TGTGCCAGCAGCGATGACAGGGGTCAAGAGACCCAGTACTTC.

The sample holds many counts of this clonotype. In DNA, the CDR3 is TGCAGCGTTGAAGATGGAAGGGGCCATGAAAAACTGTTTTTT. Encoded protein: CSVEDGRGHEKLFF. The chain joins TRBV29-1 to TRBJ1-4, with D perhaps matching TRBD1 (5 bases). V was cut by 0 bases and J by 6 bases, with 11 bases left in between. The CDR3 sequence is 14 residues long. Germline values: CDR1 SQVTM, CDR2 ANQGSEA. Combining the CDR3 with reference TRBV29-1 and TRBJ1-4 gives the whole variable domain SAVISQKPSRDICQRGTSLTIQCQVDSQVTMMFWYRQQPGQSLTLIATANQGSEATYESGFVIDKFPISRPNLTFSTLTVSNMSPEDSSIYLCSVEDGRGHEKLFFGSGTQLSVL.

The chain combines TRBV10-3 with TRBJ2-6; 7 positions match TRBD1. CDR3 length: 18 residues. From germline, CDR1 is ENHRY and CDR2 SYGVKD. The V gene end was trimmed by 6 bases and the J gene end by 4 bases; junction bases not matched to a gene: 15. The CDR3 reads CAIRTPTGFDTGANVLTF. The CDR3, as DNA: TGTGCCATCAGGACCCCGACAGGGTTCGACACCGGGGCCAACGTCCTGACTTTC.

In DNA, the CDR3 is TGTGCCAGCAGCTTAGGAGCGGGGGAGCTGTTTTTT. Residues: CASSLGAGELFF. The chain recombines TRBV11-3 with TRBJ2-2, with unresolved D. The CDR3 spans 12 residues. Germline-derived CDR1 and CDR2 are SGHNT and YENEEA. The ends were cut back, 1 base at V and 8 bases at J, with 5 bases in the middle.

This chain links TRBV5-1 with TRBJ1-4, with D unresolved. Germline assignment: CDR1 SGHRS and CDR2 YFSETQ. With 1 base removed from V and 4 bases from J, the gap between germline ends came to 5 bases. The CDR3 is made up of 13 amino acids. For the CDR3, the DNA is TGCGCCAGCAGCTTGACGGGTAATGAAAAACTGTTTTTT. Translation: CASSLTGNEKLFF.

This clonotype has more than one count but fewer than ten. The chain links TRBV20-1 to TRBJ1-1; TRBD1 agrees at 7 bases. The CDR3 is made up of 14 amino acids. V shed 6 bases and J 5 bases; nucleotides not matched to a gene: 12. CDR1 and CDR2 from the germline V gene are DFQATT and SNEGSKA (reference sequence). The CDR3 DNA reads as TGCAGTGCGCGATCTACAGGGGCCCGGACTGAAGCTTTCTTT. Translation gives CSARSTGARTEAFF.

The chain employs TRBV6-2 or TRBV6-3 and TRBJ2-2, with TRBD2 as a possible D gene (5 bases). In germline, CDR1 is MNHEY, CDR2 SVGEGT. V was pared by 7 bases and J by 1 base, with 13 bases between. CDR3 length: 15 amino acids. This chain's CDR3 is CASKELDLNTGELFF. The DNA of the CDR3 is TGTGCCAGCAAGGAACTAGACCTGAACACCGGGGAGCTGTTTTTT.

This clonotype was picked up many times. V gene TRBV3-1 combines with J gene TRBJ2-3; D is perhaps TRBD2 (7 bases). Germline CDR1 and CDR2: LGHDT and YNNKEL (reference sequence). V was clipped by 4 bases and J by 6 bases, with 17 bases between them. This CDR3 spans 15 amino acids. The CDR3 DNA is TGTGCCAGCAGCCCACGGAAGGGGGGGCCGGATACGCAGTATTTT. It is translated as CASSPRKGGPDTQYF.

The chain has TRBV27 and TRBJ1-3; 7 positions match TRBD1. The V gene end was trimmed by 8 bases and the J gene end by 2 bases; junction bases not matched to a gene: 6. The CDR3 totals 14 residues. Germline CDR1 MNHEY, CDR2 SMNVEV (reference sequence). The CDR3 sequence is CASGQTGAGNTIYF. The CDR3, as DNA: TGTGCCAGCGGTCAAACAGGGGCTGGAAACACCATATATTTT.

This clonotype occurred a few times. The V and J genes are TRBV19 and TRBJ2-7, with D perhaps matching TRBD1 (6 bases). This CDR3 contains 13 residues. V was trimmed by 5 bases and J by 3 bases, leaving 11 bases between them. Germline CDR1 reads LNHDA; CDR2 reads SQIVND (reference sequence). The CDR3 coding sequence is TGTGCCAGTAGTTCCAGGGACAACTACGAGCAGTACTTC. Protein sequence: CASSSRDNYEQYF.

V and J are TRBV6-4 and TRBJ1-2; D not resolved. Germline CDR1 reads MRHNA; CDR2 reads SNTAGT. V was shortened by 5 bases and J by 4 bases, with 17 bases between the two germline ends. The CDR3 spans 15 residues. CDR3 sequence: CASSPTRGRSYGYTF. The CDR3 DNA is TGTGCCAGCAGTCCAACCCGAGGACGGTCCTATGGCTACACCTTC.